These T cell receptor beta chains were read from a single sample in a study of blood T cell repertoires in COVID-19. TCRdb's copy holds only in-frame clones and misses some; the assay was immunoSEQ multiplex PCR. Of 200,000 to 300,000 clones listed, around nine tenths were seen once; the top ten hold under 3%. The specimen sequenced was PBMCs or T cells enriched from blood (not recorded which). These receptors were obtained from a young woman who had recovered from COVID-19. Each CDR3 is given without its conserved first and last residue. Each record gives: J gene, V gene, CDR3 protein.

J gene: TRBJ1-5
V gene: TRBV4-3
CDR3 protein: ASSHFTGQGQPQH

J gene: TRBJ2-5
V gene: TRBV5-4
CDR3 protein: ASSSTFQETQY

J gene: TRBJ2-1
V gene: TRBV3-1/TRBV3-2
CDR3 protein: ASSQGGLAGRNEQF

J gene: TRBJ2-2
V gene: TRBV2
CDR3 protein: ASKGVPNTGELF

J gene: TRBJ2-5
V gene: TRBV28
CDR3 protein: ASSSGLETQY

J gene: TRBJ2-3
V gene: TRBV30
CDR3 protein: AWVLAYTQY

J gene: TRBJ2-5
V gene: TRBV12-3/TRBV12-4
CDR3 protein: ASSPQGGETQY

J gene: TRBJ2-2
V gene: TRBV24-1
CDR3 protein: ATSGQGDTGELF

J gene: TRBJ2-1
V gene: TRBV19
CDR3 protein: ATKRLAGGPDEQF

J gene: TRBJ2-2
V gene: TRBV20-1
CDR3 protein: SASRGRVGELF

J gene: TRBJ2-7
V gene: TRBV12-3/TRBV12-4
CDR3 protein: ASTRQGPYEQY

J gene: TRBJ2-5
V gene: TRBV5-6
CDR3 protein: ASSLQETQY

J gene: TRBJ2-6
V gene: TRBV7-3
CDR3 protein: ASSLSAGSPGANVLT

J gene: TRBJ2-5
V gene: TRBV7-2
CDR3 protein: ASSLAGLAGVVQY

J gene: TRBJ1-2
V gene: TRBV28
CDR3 protein: ASSLASYGYT

J gene: TRBJ1-6
V gene: TRBV9
CDR3 protein: ASSLRTANSPLH

J gene: TRBJ1-4
V gene: TRBV27
CDR3 protein: ASSLIWDRFNEKLF

J gene: TRBJ2-7
V gene: TRBV19
CDR3 protein: ASSAQGAYEQY

J gene: TRBJ2-2
V gene: TRBV11-3
CDR3 protein: ASSRDRTGELF

J gene: TRBJ2-7
V gene: TRBV28
CDR3 protein: ASIRDRPYEQY

J gene: TRBJ1-1
V gene: TRBV18
CDR3 protein: ASSPQGYTEAF

J gene: TRBJ2-2
V gene: TRBV5-4
CDR3 protein: ASSARQGPGELF

J gene: TRBJ2-2
V gene: TRBV2
CDR3 protein: ASSVVRGTGELF

J gene: TRBJ2-7
V gene: TRBV3-1/TRBV3-2
CDR3 protein: ASSQVVSSGSDEQY

J gene: TRBJ1-1
V gene: TRBV5-1
CDR3 protein: ASSFTGNTEAF

J gene: TRBJ2-1
V gene: TRBV5-1
CDR3 protein: ASSLVPLAGGNEQF

J gene: TRBJ1-2
V gene: TRBV7-2
CDR3 protein: ASSPGVSYGYT

J gene: TRBJ2-5
V gene: TRBV5-6
CDR3 protein: ASSFRDNFQETQY

J gene: TRBJ2-3
V gene: TRBV6-5
CDR3 protein: ASSLNGDRFDTQY

J gene: TRBJ2-7
V gene: TRBV7-9
CDR3 protein: ASSDRDRGHEQY

J gene: TRBJ2-6
V gene: TRBV19
CDR3 protein: ASSIYLSPGANVLT

J gene: TRBJ2-3
V gene: TRBV7-2
CDR3 protein: ASSSATDTQY

J gene: TRBJ1-3
V gene: TRBV15
CDR3 protein: ATSRDLGVSGNTIY

J gene: TRBJ1-2
V gene: TRBV5-1
CDR3 protein: ASSSGTDYGYT

J gene: TRBJ2-7
V gene: TRBV11-2
CDR3 protein: ASSSEDRVRYEQY

J gene: TRBJ1-4
V gene: TRBV2
CDR3 protein: ASSTQARDEKLF

J gene: TRBJ1-1
V gene: TRBV18
CDR3 protein: ASSRDRDEAF

J gene: TRBJ2-3
V gene: TRBV2
CDR3 protein: ASSHIAGWGTDTQY

J gene: TRBJ2-3
V gene: TRBV7-7
CDR3 protein: ASSLGAGAWTDTQY

J gene: TRBJ2-3
V gene: TRBV5-4
CDR3 protein: ASSMPGTGVADTQY

J gene: TRBJ1-2
V gene: TRBV4-1
CDR3 protein: ASSQVVGHSDYT

J gene: TRBJ1-2
V gene: TRBV6-4
CDR3 protein: ASSHQEGSGGYT

J gene: TRBJ2-7
V gene: TRBV14
CDR3 protein: ASSQAIHEQY

J gene: TRBJ1-1
V gene: TRBV6-5
CDR3 protein: ASSVDRYTEAF